The TCR beta chain described here comes from a study of blood T cell repertoires in COVID-19. Across the study: Specimens from acute and convalescent COVID-19 originated in the United States, Italy and Spain.

Trimming cost V 3 bases and J 4 bases, with 12 bases left between them. CDR1 is MDHEN and CDR2 is SYDVKM in the germline V gene. The CDR3 has 14 amino acids. Assay: immunoSEQ multiplex PCR; the TCRdb copy retains only in-frame clones and omits some. The sample yields 70,000 to 80,000 clones, about 85% seen once. The sample comprised peripheral blood. The chain combines TRBV28 with TRBJ1-2; TRBD1 might be the D (5 bases). This TCR was sampled from an elderly woman with active or convalescent COVID-19. In DNA, the CDR3 is TGTGCCAGCAGTTTGGACACTGGTTTCTATGGCTACACCTTC. Its translation is CASSLDTGFYGYTF.